This T cell receptor (beta chain) was sequenced in a study of identical twins. MiXCR, run by TCRdb on the 5' RACE reads, gives a single entry per CDR3 protein. This table has under 400,000 distinct CDR3 sequences, roughly 9% appearing once. This clonotype has a count of ten or more. The CDR3 has 14 amino acids. Looked up from germline, CDR1 is KGHDR and CDR2 is SFDVKD. V lost 4 bases and J 10 bases, leaving 13 bases between the germline ends. The sequencing sample was made of naive T cells sorted from blood. The sequence was obtained from a woman between 50 and 59 years old in good health. The rearrangement joins TRBV24-1 to TRBJ1-6, with D possibly TRBD1 on 5 matching bases. DNA for the CDR3: TGTGCCACCAGTGACCGGGCCCGGGGCTCACCCCTCCACTTT. Encoded protein: CATSDRARGSPLHF.